The 9 T cell receptor beta chains given below trace back to one sample, sequenced in a study of CD8+CD57+ T cells in acquired aplastic anemia (dated by TCRdb to 2017 to 2018). Patients chosen for sequencing had shown expansion of CD8+CD57+ cells by flow cytometry. The reads were generated on an Illumina HiSeq 2000. Genomic DNA was used as template for profiling of TCR beta VDJ combinations and CDR3 sequences. Using fastp trimming at Q25 and MiXCR clonotype assembly, TCRdb reanalyzed the public sequencing data and kept in-frame beta chains. Every CDR3 protein is listed once, alongside the most common genes and DNA of its rows. A total of fewer than 250,000 distinct CDR3 sequences appear in this sample, under 55% of them only once. The ten largest clonotypes hold just under 20% of the sample. Sequencing was performed on sorted CD4+, CD8+, or CD8+CD57+ T cells (not recorded which) from PBMCs. These receptors originate from a human donor with aplastic anemia.

J is TRBJ2-7 and V is TRBV2; 12 bases map to TRBD1. This CDR3 contains 15 residues. V dropped 7 bases and J dropped 5; count of bases not matched to a gene: 9. Germline lookup yields CDR1 SNHLY and CDR2 FYNNEI. CDR3 amino acids: CASIFPGQGAHEQYF. The CDR3, as DNA: TGTGCCAGCATTTTCCCGGGACAGGGGGCCCACGAGCAGTACTTC.

There are many counts of this clonotype. The J gene is TRBJ1-5, the V gene TRBV19, with TRBD1 matching over 7 bases. The CDR3 has 16 amino acids. The V gene's germline CDR1 is LNHDA and CDR2 SQIVND (reference sequence). Losses at the gene ends were 1 base for V and 7 bases for J; bases not matched to a gene: 10. CDR3 loop: CASSIGQGTAVQPQHF. DNA of the CDR3: TGTGCCAGTAGTATAGGACAGGGCACGGCTGTGCAGCCCCAGCATTTT. Full variable domain (remainder filled in from reference TRBV19 and TRBJ1-5): DGGITQSPKYLFRKEGQNVTLSCEQNLNHDAMYWYRQDPGQGLRLIYYSQIVNDFQKGDIAEGYSVSREKKESFPLTVTSAQKNPTAFYLCASSIGQGTAVQPQHFGDGTRLSIL.

This chain links TRBV19 with TRBJ2-6; 9 bases are shared with TRBD1. The junction had 6 bases not matched to a gene; V was cut back by 8 bases and J by 1 base. The CDR3 sequence is 16 residues long. Per germline, CDR1 LNHDA and CDR2 SQIVND (reference sequence). The CDR3 region is CASSDRGRSGANVLTF. As DNA, the CDR3 is TGTGCCAGTTCGGACAGGGGACGGTCTGGGGCCAACGTCCTGACTTTC.

This chain joins TRBV7-9 and TRBJ1-1; unclear D gene. CDR3 size: 14 residues. Germline CDR1 reads SEHNR; CDR2 reads FQNEAQ (reference sequence). V was trimmed by 0 bases and J by 4 bases, leaving 9 bases between them. CDR3 bases: TGTGCCAGCAGCTTAGCTTCCCAATCCACTGAAGCTTTCTTT. Translating gives CASSLASQSTEAFF.

The gene calls are TRBV5-1 and TRBJ2-1; D tentatively fits TRBD1 or TRBD2 (5 bases each). Germline V lookup: CDR1 SGHRS, CDR2 YFSETQ. The CDR3 spans 13 residues. With 2 bases removed from V and 10 bases from J, the gap between germline ends came to 13 bases. Here the CDR3 DNA reads TGCGCCAGCAGCTTTAACAGGCCGGGGGAGCAGTTCTTC. This sequence encodes CASSFNRPGEQFF.

The genes are TRBV9 and TRBJ2-1, with 8 bases that match TRBD2. From germline, CDR1 is SGDLS and CDR2 YYNGEE. The CDR3 contains 15 residues. Trimming cost V 2 bases and J 9 bases; bases outside gene matches: 10. The CDR3 sequence is CASSVVPDGGGEQFF. DNA for the CDR3: TGTGCCAGCAGCGTTGTCCCGGACGGGGGGGGTGAGCAGTTCTTC.

Many counts were recorded for this clonotype. The rearrangement uses TRBV19 and TRBJ2-5; possible D gene TRBD1, 5 bases. CDR1 and CDR2 (germline): LNHDA, SQIVND (reference sequence). Trimming left V 5 bases short and J 2 bases short, with 21 bases between. The CDR3 contains 17 residues. In DNA form, the CDR3 reads TGTGCCAGTAGTGTATCGCGATCCCGCCGGACACAAGAGACCCAGTACTTC. It codes for CASSVSRSRRTQETQYF.

This clonotype showed up many times. The rearrangement uses TRBV18 and TRBJ1-2; 8 positions match TRBD1. CDR1 KGHSH and CDR2 LQKENI come from the germline V gene. V lost 3 bases, J lost 8 bases, and 5 bases stayed unmatched. CDR3 length: 13 residues. The DNA for the CDR3 is TGTGCCAGCTCACCTCCGGACAGGGAGGGCTACACCTTC. Translation gives CASSPPDREGYTF.

In this sample, this clonotype turned up once. The rearrangement joins TRBV15 to TRBJ2-7; possibly TRBD1 for D (5 bases). Germline-derived CDR1 and CDR2 are LNHNV and YYDKDF (reference sequence). Trimming left V 1 base short and J 0 bases short, with 10 bases between. This CDR3 contains 15 residues. The CDR3, as DNA: TGTGCCACCAGCAGAGTCCCAGGGTCCTCCTACGAGCAGTACTTC. Its translation is CATSRVPGSSYEQYF.